The next 10 T cell receptor beta chains were all read from a single sample in a study of cytomegalovirus exposure and HLA in healthy donors. The PCR contained 60 Vbeta and 13 Jbeta primers. The method was immunoSEQ multiplex PCR; TCRdb's version includes in-frame clones alone and lacks a portion of them. The data contain 100,000 to 150,000 clones, 82% of them singletons. Sequenced input: PBMCs. The receptors stem from a boy aged 10-17 years in good health and CMV-seronegative.

The rearrangement joins TRBV9 to TRBJ2-3, with D possibly matching TRBD2 (6 bases). Trimming left V 7 bases short and J 4 bases short, with 19 bases between. The CDR3 is made up of 15 amino acids. CDR1 is SGDLS, CDR2 YYNGEE, per germline. CDR3 nucleotides: TGTGCCAGCGGTCAGACTAGTTCCTTTGCAGATACGCAGTATTTT. Amino acid sequence: CASGQTSSFADTQYF. Using reference TRBV9 and TRBJ2-3 for the parts outside the CDR3, the full variable domain is DSGVTQTPKHLITATGQRVTLRCSPRSGDLSVYWYQQSLDQGLQFLIQYYNGEERAKGNILERFSAQQFPDLHSELNLSSLELGDSALYFCASGQTSSFADTQYFGPGTRLTVL.

The rearrangement uses TRBV5-1 and TRBJ2-7, with 9 bases identical to TRBD1. The CDR3 sequence is 17 residues long. Germline V CDR1 and CDR2: SGHRS, YFSETQ. Trimming cost V 4 bases and J 2 bases; bases outside gene matches: 13. CDR3 residues: CASSTTGTGRWAYEQYF. The CDR3 coding sequence is TGCGCCAGCAGCACGACCGGGACAGGGAGGTGGGCCTACGAGCAGTACTTC. Complete variable domain (other parts from reference TRBV5-1 and TRBJ2-7): KAGVTQTPRYLIKTRGQQVTLSCSPISGHRSVSWYQQTPGQGLQFLFEYFSETQRNKGNFPGRFSGRQFSNSRSEMNVSTLELGDSALYLCASSTTGTGRWAYEQYFGPGTRLTVT.

V and J are TRBV5-1 and TRBJ1-1; tentatively, D is TRBD1 (5 bases). Trimming removed 1 base from V and 1 base from J, with 14 bases in between. CDR1 is SGHRS, CDR2 YFSETQ, per germline. This CDR3 is built from 16 residues. The CDR3 region has the DNA TGCGCCAGCAGCTTGATCCAGGGAGGGGCGAACACTGAAGCTTTCTTT. Translated: CASSLIQGGANTEAFF.

The rearrangement uses TRBV11-2 and TRBJ2-7; TRBD1 might be the D (5 bases). The CDR3 loop spans 14 amino acids. Looked up from germline, CDR1 is SGHAT and CDR2 is FQNNGV. With 5 bases removed from V and 5 bases from J, the gap between germline ends came to 16 bases. This CDR3 reads CASSRVRGRNEQYF. The CDR3 coding sequence is TGTGCCAGCAGCCGCGTAAGGGGTCGAAACGAGCAGTACTTC.

The rearrangement links TRBV6-1 to TRBJ1-1; no clear D. Deletions cut 7 bases from V and 0 bases from J, with 9 bases between. Germline V gives CDR1 MNHNS, CDR2 SASEGT. This CDR3 spans 13 amino acids. CDR3 loop: CASNQIMNTEAFF. The CDR3 bases are TGTGCCAGCAACCAGATCATGAACACTGAAGCTTTCTTT.

A word on this clone: This specimen includes other DNA sequences encoding the same CDR3. J is TRBJ1-1 and V is TRBV29-1; D is unclear. The CDR3 runs 13 residues. Trimming cost V 7 bases and J 1 base, with 13 bases left between them. In germline, CDR1 is SQVTM, CDR2 ANQGSEA. CDR3 residues: CSASGQTNTEAFF. CDR3 in DNA: TGCAGCGCAAGTGGGCAGACGAACACTGAAGCTTTCTTT. The variable domain in full, completed from reference TRBV29-1 and TRBJ1-1, reads SAVISQKPSRDICQRGTSLTIQCQVDSQVTMMFWYRQQPGQSLTLIATANQGSEATYESGFVIDKFPISRPNLTFSTLTVSNMSPEDSSIYLCSASGQTNTEAFFGQGTRLTVV.

The chain links TRBV7-3 to TRBJ1-2, with 7 bases that match TRBD1. This CDR3 contains 16 residues. Germline V gene data show CDR1 as SGHTA and CDR2 as FQGTGA. Trimming took 2 bases from V and 6 from J; bases not matched to a gene: 12. CDR3 amino acids: CASSLGPQLQGHGYTF. The CDR3 nucleotides are TGTGCCAGCAGCTTAGGGCCCCAATTACAGGGGCATGGCTACACCTTC.

This clone turned up a few times. The V call is TRBV11-2, the J call TRBJ1-1, with D possibly being TRBD1 (5 bases). Germline V gene lookup returns CDR1 SGHAT and CDR2 FQNNGV. The ends were cut back, 6 bases at V and 4 bases at J, with 15 bases in the middle. This CDR3 comprises 14 residues. CDR3 protein: CASRLGGSGTEAFF. The CDR3 DNA reads as TGTGCCAGCAGGCTTGGGGGGTCCGGCACTGAAGCTTTCTTT.

This clone turned up a few times. V gene TRBV29-1 combines with J gene TRBJ1-4, with 9 bases lining up with TRBD1. Germline V gene data show CDR1 as SQVTM and CDR2 as ANQGSEA. The CDR3 contains 14 residues. Trimming took 3 bases from V and 8 from J; bases not matched to a gene: 7. CDR3 protein: CSVDPGQGSEKLFF. The CDR3 DNA sequence: TGCAGCGTTGACCCGGGACAGGGAAGCGAAAAACTGTTTTTT.

The chain combines TRBV9 with TRBJ1-1; D is ambiguous. CDR3 length: 13 amino acids. The germline V gene has CDR1 SGDLS and CDR2 YYNGEE. V gave up 0 bases and J gave up 1 base, with 4 bases separating them. As DNA, the CDR3 is TGTGCCAGCAGCGTAGACGGGAACACTGAAGCTTTCTTT. Translated: CASSVDGNTEAFF.